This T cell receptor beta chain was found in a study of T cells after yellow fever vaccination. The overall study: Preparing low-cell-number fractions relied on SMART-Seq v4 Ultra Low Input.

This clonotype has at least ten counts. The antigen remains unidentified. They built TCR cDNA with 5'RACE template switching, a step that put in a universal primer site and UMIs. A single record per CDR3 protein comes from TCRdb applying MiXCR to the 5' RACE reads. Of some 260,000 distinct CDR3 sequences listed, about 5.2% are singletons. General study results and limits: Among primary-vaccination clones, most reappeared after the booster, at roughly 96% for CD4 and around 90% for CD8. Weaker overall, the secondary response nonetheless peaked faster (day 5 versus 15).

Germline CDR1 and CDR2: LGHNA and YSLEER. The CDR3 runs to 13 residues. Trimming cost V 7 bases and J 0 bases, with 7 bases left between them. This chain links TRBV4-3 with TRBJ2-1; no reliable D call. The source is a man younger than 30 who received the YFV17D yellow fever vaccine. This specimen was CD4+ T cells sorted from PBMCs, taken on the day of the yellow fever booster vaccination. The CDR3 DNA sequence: TGCGCCAGCACCTTAAGCTCCTACAATGAGCAGTTCTTC. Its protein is CASTLSSYNEQFF.